This TCR beta chain was identified during a study of memory CD4+ T cells and cytomegalovirus serostatus. Across the whole study: Of the healthy Belgian adults, 9 or 10 were CMV seropositive and about 24 seronegative.

Here immunoSEQ multiplex PCR was the method, and the copy in TCRdb shows in-frame clones only, minus some. In the table there are around 61,000 clones, 82% of which are singletons. Single viable CD3+CD4+CD8-CD45RO+ cells were sorted as the memory CD4+ T cells. This clone is a singleton in its sample. V was cut by 2 bases and J by 5 bases, with 17 bases left in between. This CDR3 has 16 amino acids. The germline V gene has CDR1 SEHNR and CDR2 FQNEAQ (reference sequence). The TCR was taken from an adult in good health and CMV-seronegative. This rearrangement joins TRBV7-9 to TRBJ2-3; a weak D match, TRBD1 (5 bases). Sample: memory CD4+ T cells from blood. The CDR3 nucleotides read TGTGCCAGCAGCTTAAGGATGGGGCTAGGCGGAGATACGCAGTATTTT. Its protein is CASSLRMGLGGDTQYF.